The 28 T cell receptor beta chains below all came from one sample that was sequenced in a study. TCRdb redid the calling of the RT-PCR reads with MiXCR, one entry per CDR3 protein. The table shows about 700,000 distinct CDR3 sequences, with about 14% occurring only once. The sequenced sample consisted of memory CD4+ T cells from blood. All receptors derive from a female donor in good health, serving as a healthy control.

This clonotype was observed a handful of times. The V and J genes are TRBV2 and TRBJ2-3, with 11 bases aligning to TRBD1. The junction had 2 bases not matched to a gene; V was cut back by 9 bases and J by 6 bases. Germline loops: CDR1 SNHLY, CDR2 FYNNEI. This CDR3 is 12 amino acids long. For the CDR3, the DNA is TGTGCCAGTGGACAGGGGGCGGATACGCAGTATTTT. It yields the protein CASGQGADTQYF.

This sequence joins TRBV7-3 and TRBJ2-3; 8 bases fit TRBD2. Germline V gene sequence: CDR1 SGHTA, CDR2 FQGTGA. V shed 2 bases, J shed 3 bases, and the junction held 7 bases outside the gene matches. This CDR3 has 16 amino acids. In nucleotides, the CDR3 is TGTGCCAGCAGCTTAGTAGAGACTAGCGATACAGATACGCAGTATTTT. Amino acids: CASSLVETSDTDTQYF.

The chain recombines TRBV4-2 with TRBJ2-5; D is uncertain. V lost 2 bases and J 2 bases, leaving 21 bases between the germline ends. The CDR3 has 18 amino acids. Per germline, CDR1 LGHNA and CDR2 YNFKEQ. The CDR3 coding sequence is TGTGCCAGCAGCCAATTAGAGGACGGGTATACCCGGCAAGAGACCCAGTACTTC. It encodes CASSQLEDGYTRQETQYF.

This chain links TRBV5-1 with TRBJ1-2, with D uncertain. Germline V gene sequence: CDR1 SGHRS, CDR2 YFSETQ. V lost 4 bases and J lost 8, with 18 bases in between. This CDR3 is built from 14 residues. The CDR3 protein is CASSPARNKMGYTF. For the CDR3, the DNA is TGCGCCAGCAGCCCGGCGCGCAATAAGATGGGCTACACCTTC.

This clonotype was found a few times. The chain employs TRBV6-2 or TRBV6-3 and TRBJ1-5, with D perhaps matching TRBD1 (5 bases). CDR3 size: 15 residues. The V end was cut by 4 bases, the J end by 0 bases, with 10 bases between. Germline values: CDR1 MNHEY, CDR2 SVGEGT. The CDR3 loop is CASSWGSLSNQPQHF. The CDR3 nucleotides are TGTGCCAGCAGTTGGGGGTCACTTAGCAATCAGCCCCAGCATTTT.

The rearrangement uses TRBV7-3 and TRBJ2-3; a possible D gene is TRBD2 (5 bases). The germline V gene encodes CDR1 SGHTA and CDR2 FQGTGA. The CDR3 runs to 15 residues. Trimming cost V 2 bases and J 6 bases, with 15 bases left between them. The CDR3 is CASSLWGGGRDTQYF. The CDR3 bases are TGTGCCAGCAGCTTATGGGGTGGAGGTCGTGATACGCAGTATTTT.

The genes are TRBV7-2 and TRBJ2-6; 8 bases agree with TRBD1. The length of the CDR3 is 17 residues. The ends lost 2 bases at V and 4 bases at J; junction bases unmatched: 7. Per the germline V gene, CDR1 is SGHTA and CDR2 is FQGNSA. The chain's CDR3 is CASSLIRTGIGANVLTF. CDR3 nucleotides: TGTGCCAGCAGCTTAATTCGGACAGGGATCGGGGCCAACGTCCTGACTTTC.

V usage is TRBV5-1 and J usage is TRBJ2-2, with D perhaps matching TRBD1 (5 bases). This CDR3 contains 14 residues. From germline, CDR1 is SGHRS and CDR2 YFSETQ. V was cut by 4 bases and J by 2 bases, with 9 bases left in between. CDR3 in DNA: TGCGCCAGCAGCGCCGGACAAAACACCGGGGAGCTGTTTTTT. Encoded protein: CASSAGQNTGELFF. Supplemented by reference TRBV5-1 and TRBJ2-2, the full variable domain reads KAGVTQTPRYLIKTRGQQVTLSCSPISGHRSVSWYQQTPGQGLQFLFEYFSETQRNKGNFPGRFSGRQFSNSRSEMNVSTLELGDSALYLCASSAGQNTGELFFGEGSRLTVL.

The V gene is TRBV6-6, the J gene TRBJ2-5; 10 bases line up with TRBD1. Trimming took 4 bases from V and 5 from J; bases not matched to a gene: 7. Germline lookup yields CDR1 MNHNY and CDR2 SVGAGI (reference sequence). There are 15 residues in the CDR3. CDR3 DNA: TGTGCCAGCAGTTTCGAGGACAGGGGGGATGAGACCCAGTACTTC. Translating gives CASSFEDRGDETQYF.

The genes are TRBV28 and TRBJ2-1; D might be TRBD2 (6 bases). CDR1 is MDHEN and CDR2 is SYDVKM in the germline V gene. The CDR3 runs 14 residues. With 3 bases removed from V and 7 bases from J, the gap between germline ends came to 13 bases. The DNA for the CDR3 is TGTGCCAGCAGTTTTGGAGGGCCGGTTAATGAGCAGTTCTTC. Its translation is CASSFGGPVNEQFF.

This clonotype was observed many times. The J gene is TRBJ2-5, the V gene TRBV12-3 or TRBV12-4, with unresolved D. Trimming removed 6 bases at V and 2 bases at J, with 13 bases between. The CDR3 sequence is 14 residues long. CDR3 DNA: TGTGCCAGCAGCTACCGAGACGGACAAGAGACCCAGTACTTC. Its protein product is CASSYRDGQETQYF.

The V call is TRBV27, the J call TRBJ2-3, with 8 bases aligning to TRBD1. This CDR3 comprises 15 residues. Germline V gene data show CDR1 as MNHEY and CDR2 as SMNVEV (reference sequence). With V trimmed by 5 bases and J by 3 bases, 7 bases remained unmatched. The CDR3 loop reads CASSVQGGWTDTQYF. In nucleotides, the CDR3 is TGTGCCAGCAGTGTACAGGGGGGCTGGACAGATACGCAGTATTTT.

A word on this clonotype: One junction end disagrees with the germline gene, perhaps due to a read error. The rearrangement uses TRBV29-1 and TRBJ2-3; no clear D. The germline gives CDR1 SQVTM, CDR2 ANQGSEA. The CDR3 runs to 13 residues. CDR3 region: CSGLVDFTDTQYF. The CDR3 bases are TGCAGCGGTCTGGTGGATTTCACAGATACTCAGTATTTT.

The V and J genes are TRBV30 and TRBJ2-7; 8 bases are shared with TRBD1. Germline assignment: CDR1 GTSNPN and CDR2 SVGIG (reference sequence). This CDR3 has 12 amino acids. The V segment lost 2 bases and the J segment 4 bases; nucleotides outside the gene matches: 1. The DNA for the CDR3 is TGTGCCTGGAGTACAGGGGGGTACGAGCAGTACTTC. Protein sequence: CAWSTGGYEQYF.

This clonotype was counted a single time. This chain links TRBV18 with TRBJ1-1, with D perhaps matching TRBD1 (6 bases). In germline, CDR1 is KGHSH, CDR2 LQKENI. The CDR3 contains 15 residues. Trimming pared 3 bases from V and 0 bases from J, leaving 11 bases between. The CDR3 sequence: CASSPRTELNTEAFF. The CDR3 DNA reads as TGTGCCAGCTCACCGCGGACAGAATTGAACACTGAAGCTTTCTTT.

The chain has TRBV18 and TRBJ1-4; maybe TRBD1 (6 bases). The V gene lost 6 bases and the J gene lost 6 bases, with 17 bases spanning the gap. Germline V gene data show CDR1 as KGHSH and CDR2 as LQKENI. The CDR3 covers 15 residues. The CDR3 protein is CASSNSRGRDEKLFF. The CDR3 bases are TGTGCCAGCTCGAATTCGCGGGGGCGAGATGAAAAACTGTTTTTT.

Many counts were recorded for this clonotype. This chain uses TRBV7-2 with TRBJ1-1, with a tentative D call TRBD1 (5 bases). This CDR3 region has 15 residues. In germline, CDR1 is SGHTA, CDR2 FQGNSA. V was clipped by 4 bases and J by 3 bases, with 15 bases between them. The CDR3 loop is CASSSPESRDTEAFF. The CDR3 DNA sequence: TGTGCCAGCAGCTCACCTGAGTCCAGGGACACTGAAGCTTTCTTT.

In this sample, this clonotype turned up a few times. The chain joins TRBV20-1 to TRBJ2-1, with a possible D match to TRBD2 (5 bases). V lost 5 bases and J 9 bases, leaving 14 bases between the germline ends. Germline loops: CDR1 DFQATT, CDR2 SNEGSKA (reference sequence). This CDR3 region has 12 residues. CDR3 residues: CSAHFLASEQFF. As DNA, the CDR3 is TGCAGTGCTCATTTTCTAGCATCTGAGCAGTTCTTC.

This clonotype was observed many times. Its ends do not fully match the called genes, so a read error is possible. This rearrangement joins TRBV7-7 to TRBJ2-5; D gene ambiguous. The germline CDR1 and CDR2 sequences are SSHAT and FNYEAQ (reference sequence). CDR3 length: 15 residues. The CDR3 here is CASSLGMGNLETQYF. In nucleotides, the CDR3 is TGTGCTAGCAGCTTAGGCATGGGGAACCTTGAGACCCAGTACTTC.

This rearrangement joins TRBV4-2 to TRBJ1-5; 8 bases line up with TRBD1. The germline V gene has CDR1 LGHNA and CDR2 YNFKEQ. CDR3 size: 18 residues. V was clipped by 5 bases and J by 0 bases; unmatched bases: 12. CDR3 DNA: TGTGCCAGCAGCGATCCGGGACAGGAGAATAATAGCAATCAGCCCCAGCATTTT. Encoded protein: CASSDPGQENNSNQPQHF.

The chain employs TRBV7-8 and TRBJ2-2; tentative D call: TRBD2 (5 bases). Germline values: CDR1 SGHVS, CDR2 FQNEAQ. V lost 5 bases, J lost 6 bases, and 16 bases lay in between. There are 15 residues in the CDR3. In DNA form, the CDR3 reads TGTGCCAGCAGCCCCGGGGTGAAGGGAGCCGGGGAGCTGTTTTTT. Encoded protein: CASSPGVKGAGELFF.

This clonotype was recorded many times. V gene TRBV7-2 combines with J gene TRBJ2-2; 8 nucleotides align to TRBD1. The V segment lost 8 bases and the J segment 0 bases; nucleotides outside the gene matches: 5. The CDR3 has 15 residues. The germline V gene encodes CDR1 SGHTA and CDR2 FQGNSA. CDR3 bases: TGTGCCAGCTCACCGGGACAGGCGAACACCGGGGAGCTGTTTTTT. Its protein is CASSPGQANTGELFF. Supplemented by reference TRBV7-2 and TRBJ2-2, the full variable domain reads GAGVSQSPSNKVTEKGKDVELRCDPISGHTALYWYRQSLGQGLEFLIYFQGNSAPDKSGLPSDRFSAERTGGSVSTLTIQRTQQEDSAVYLCASSPGQANTGELFFGEGSRLTVL.

The table lists this clonotype with a few counts. The chain is built from TRBV30 and TRBJ1-6, with D unclear. V gave up 4 bases and J gave up 8 bases, with 6 bases separating them. Germline V gene data show CDR1 as GTSNPN and CDR2 as SVGIG (reference sequence). The CDR3 sequence is 11 residues long. In DNA form, the CDR3 reads TGTGCCTGGACAACAGATTCACCCCTCCACTTT. Translating gives CAWTTDSPLHF.

In this sample, this clonotype turned up a few times. The chain combines TRBV7-2 with TRBJ1-5; the D gene is possibly TRBD1 (6 bases). There are 14 residues in the CDR3. The germline gives CDR1 SGHTA, CDR2 FQGNSA. With 5 bases removed from V and 5 bases from J, the gap between germline ends came to 13 bases. CDR3 sequence (DNA): TGTGCCAGCAGCACCACAGGGTTCGATCAGCCCCAGCATTTT. It codes for CASSTTGFDQPQHF.

This chain connects TRBV4-3 to TRBJ1-2; D remains ambiguous. There are 17 residues in the CDR3. Germline loops: CDR1 LGHNA, CDR2 YSLEER. Trimming shortened V by 0 bases and J by 4 bases, and 18 bases separated the two germline ends. The CDR3 spells CASSQDRQEFQLYGYTF. In DNA form, the CDR3 reads TGCGCCAGCAGCCAAGATCGTCAGGAATTCCAACTCTATGGCTACACCTTC.

Only a few counts were recorded for this clonotype. This chain uses TRBV7-3 with TRBJ2-2, with TRBD2 matching over 10 bases. This CDR3 has 17 residues. Germline CDR1 reads SGHTA; CDR2 reads FQGTGA. The J segment lost 1 base and the V segment lost 3 bases, leaving 5 bases of the junction unmatched. CDR3 in amino acids: CASSFTRLAGNTGELFF. DNA of the CDR3: TGTGCCAGCAGCTTCACCCGACTAGCGGGGAACACCGGGGAGCTGTTTTTT. The entire variable domain, with the rest obtained from reference TRBV7-3 and TRBJ2-2, is as follows: GAGVSQTPSNKVTEKGKYVELRCDPISGHTALYWYRQSLGQGPEFLIYFQGTGAADDSGLPNDRFFAVRPEGSVSTLKIQRTERGDSAVYLCASSFTRLAGNTGELFFGEGSRLTVL.

This clonotype was counted ten times or more. The chain couples TRBV29-1 to TRBJ1-2, with TRBD1 matching 8 bases. The germline V gene encodes CDR1 SQVTM and CDR2 ANQGSEA. V lost 5 bases, J lost 5 bases, and 10 bases stayed unmatched. This CDR3 has 14 amino acids. The CDR3 nucleotides read TGCAGCGTTCGGATTATGGACAGGGCTTATGGCTACACCTTC. Its protein is CSVRIMDRAYGYTF.

This clonotype was counted ten times or more. CDR3 DNA sequence: TGTGCCAGCAGCTTGATAGCGCAAGAGACCCAGTACTTC. This codes for CASSLIAQETQYF. The chain is built from TRBV7-3 and TRBJ2-5, with D perhaps matching TRBD2 (5 bases). The germline CDR1 and CDR2 sequences are SGHTA and FQGTGA. With 3 bases removed from V and 2 bases from J, the gap between germline ends came to 7 bases. The CDR3 loop spans 13 amino acids.